Presented here are 30 T cell receptor beta chains from one specimen sequenced in a study of blood T cell repertoires in COVID-19. This table comes from immunoSEQ multiplex PCR, and its TCRdb copy is limited to in-frame clones, with some not included. The table lists about 59,000 clones, 75% to 95% of them singletons. The sample was peripheral blood. The source of these receptors is a man at least 80 years old with acute or convalescent COVID-19.

The chain recombines TRBV2 with TRBJ2-2; 7 bases line up with TRBD1. Per the germline V gene, CDR1 is SNHLY and CDR2 is FYNNEI. The ends lost 6 bases at V and 1 base at J; junction bases unmatched: 8. The CDR3 is made up of 16 amino acids. CDR3 protein: CASRPQGMMNTGELFF. The CDR3 DNA sequence: TGTGCCAGCAGACCACAGGGGATGATGAACACCGGGGAGCTGTTTTTT.

The genes are TRBV7-2 and TRBJ2-1, with D perhaps matching TRBD1 (5 bases). Germline values: CDR1 SGHTA, CDR2 FQGNSA. The length of the CDR3 is 17 residues. V gave up 3 bases and J gave up 1 base, with 16 bases separating them. The DNA for the CDR3 is TGTGCCAGCAGCTTCCGTCCGTTAGGACAATCCTACAATGAGCAGTTCTTC. The encoded protein is CASSFRPLGQSYNEQFF. Full variable domain (remainder filled in from reference TRBV7-2 and TRBJ2-1): GAGVSQSPSNKVTEKGKDVELRCDPISGHTALYWYRQSLGQGLEFLIYFQGNSAPDKSGLPSDRFSAERTGGSVSTLTIQRTQQEDSAVYLCASSFRPLGQSYNEQFFGPGTRLTVL.

This chain's CDR3 is CASSLIWGQGARGNQPQHF. The CDR3 nucleotides are TGTGCCAGCAGCTTAATTTGGGGACAGGGGGCGAGGGGCAATCAGCCCCAGCATTTT. The chain couples TRBV7-8 to TRBJ1-5, with 12 bases fitting TRBD1. The CDR3 is 19 amino acids. Trimming cost V 2 bases and J 2 bases; bases outside gene matches: 10. CDR1 and CDR2 from the germline V gene are SGHVS and FQNEAQ. The full variable domain, with the rest looked up from reference TRBV7-8 and TRBJ1-5, is GAGVSQSPRYKVAKRGQDVALRCDPISGHVSLFWYQQALGQGPEFLTYFQNEAQLDKSGLPSDRFFAERPEGSVSTLKIQRTQQEDSAVYLCASSLIWGQGARGNQPQHFGDGTRLSIL.

This rearrangement joins TRBV9 to TRBJ1-2, with a possible D match to TRBD1 (5 bases). The CDR3 length is 13 residues. With 4 bases removed from V and 5 bases from J, the gap between germline ends came to 12 bases. In germline, CDR1 is SGDLS, CDR2 YYNGEE. For the CDR3, the DNA is TGTGCCAGCAGCCCCGGACGGGGGTATGGCTACACCTTC. Translation gives CASSPGRGYGYTF.

V gene TRBV6-2 or TRBV6-3 combines with J gene TRBJ1-4, with a weak D call TRBD1 (6 bases). Per germline, CDR1 MNHEY and CDR2 SVGEGT. CDR3 size: 16 residues. Trimming cost V 4 bases and J 5 bases, with 17 bases left between them. CDR3 loop: CASSSVSGQPNEKLFF. DNA of the CDR3: TGTGCCAGCAGTTCTGTCTCGGGACAACCCAATGAAAAACTGTTTTTT.

The V gene is TRBV7-2, the J gene TRBJ1-5; 7 nucleotides align to TRBD1. The CDR3 is 12 residues long. Germline-derived CDR1 and CDR2 are SGHTA and FQGNSA. V shed 7 bases, J shed 4 bases, and the junction held 1 base outside the gene matches. CDR3 in DNA: TGTGCCAGCAACAGGGGAAATCAGCCCCAGCATTTT. Its protein product is CASNRGNQPQHF.

This sequence joins TRBV19 and TRBJ2-3; the match to TRBD1 covers 7 bases. Trimming cost V 6 bases and J 1 base; bases outside gene matches: 4. Germline V gene data show CDR1 as LNHDA and CDR2 as SQIVND (reference sequence). The CDR3 has 14 amino acids. The CDR3 here is CASSVDRGTDTQYF. CDR3 bases: TGTGCCAGTAGCGTCGACAGGGGCACAGATACGCAGTATTTT. Complete variable domain (other parts from reference TRBV19 and TRBJ2-3): DGGITQSPKYLFRKEGQNVTLSCEQNLNHDAMYWYRQDPGQGLRLIYYSQIVNDFQKGDIAEGYSVSREKKESFPLTVTSAQKNPTAFYLCASSVDRGTDTQYFGPGTRLTVL.

CDR3 sequence (DNA): TGTGCCAGCAGTGGTTGGGGACAGGGGTCGACTGAAGCTTTCTTT. Translating gives CASSGWGQGSTEAFF. V gene TRBV7-9 combines with J gene TRBJ1-1, with 10 bases identical to TRBD1. In germline, CDR1 is SEHNR, CDR2 FQNEAQ (reference sequence). The CDR3 totals 15 residues. The V segment lost 6 bases and the J segment 5 bases; nucleotides outside the gene matches: 9.

The CDR3 spells CASSQGGGLAGVETQYF. The CDR3 nucleotides are TGTGCCAGCAGCCAAGGGGGTGGACTAGCGGGGGTTGAGACCCAGTACTTC. The chain employs TRBV4-2 and TRBJ2-5, with 13 bases lining up with TRBD2. This CDR3 contains 17 residues. Looked up from germline, CDR1 is LGHNA and CDR2 is YNFKEQ. The V gene end was trimmed by 1 base and the J gene end by 5 bases; junction bases not matched to a gene: 7.

This clone has only one observation. V and J are TRBV19 and TRBJ2-2, with a tentative D call TRBD1 (6 bases). The germline V gene has CDR1 LNHDA and CDR2 SQIVND (reference sequence). The CDR3 length is 12 residues. With 10 bases removed from V and 6 bases from J, the gap between germline ends came to 12 bases. CDR3: CAKTGRAGELFF. In DNA form, the CDR3 reads TGTGCCAAAACAGGGCGAGCCGGGGAGCTGTTTTTT.

The rearrangement joins TRBV15 to TRBJ2-1; TRBD1 is a possible D gene (5 bases). The V gene's germline CDR1 is LNHNV and CDR2 YYDKDF (reference sequence). The CDR3 spans 11 residues. The ends were cut back, 6 bases at V and 8 bases at J, with 8 bases in the middle. This CDR3 is CATRQVDEQFF. CDR3 bases: TGTGCCACCAGACAGGTGGATGAGCAGTTCTTC.

The chain carries TRBV2 and TRBJ2-7; TRBD1 agrees at 10 bases. The junction had 4 bases not matched to a gene; V was cut back by 9 bases and J by 5 bases. CDR3 size: 12 residues. Germline values: CDR1 SNHLY, CDR2 FYNNEI. CDR3 DNA: TGTGCCAGTGACAGGGGGCCCGACGAGCAGTACTTC. It translates to CASDRGPDEQYF.

This clone showed up just once. This chain connects TRBV14 to TRBJ2-5; the D gene is possibly TRBD2 (5 bases). CDR3 length: 15 amino acids. Germline V gives CDR1 SGHDN, CDR2 FVKESK. Trimming took 0 bases from V and 4 from J, leaving 12 bases between them. The CDR3 sequence: CASSQDRGIAETQYF. CDR3 coding DNA: TGTGCCAGCAGCCAAGATCGGGGAATTGCAGAGACCCAGTACTTC. Full variable domain (outside the CDR3, taken from reference TRBV14 and TRBJ2-5): EAGVTQFPSHSVIEKGQTVTLRCDPISGHDNLYWYRRVMGKEIKFLLHFVKESKQDESGMPNNRFLAERTGGTYSTLKVQPAELEDSGVYFCASSQDRGIAETQYFGPGTRLLVL.

The chain joins TRBV30 to TRBJ2-3; 11 bases align to TRBD2. The CDR3 spans 16 residues. Germline V gene sequence: CDR1 GTSNPN, CDR2 SVGIG (reference sequence). Germline trimming cut 2 bases from V and 0 bases from J; bases unmatched to any gene: 4. The CDR3 DNA reads TGTGCCTGGAGTACGGGACTAGCGGACAGCACAGATACGCAGTATTTT. Its translation: CAWSTGLADSTDTQYF.

The rearrangement links TRBV5-1 to TRBJ1-4; 10 bases fit TRBD1. CDR1 is SGHRS, CDR2 YFSETQ, per germline. Trimming at V came to 7 bases and at J to 8 bases, leaving 5 bases not matched to a gene. The CDR3 is 13 residues long. The chain's CDR3 is CASRTGGGEKLFF. The CDR3 bases are TGCGCCAGCCGGACAGGGGGTGGCGAAAAACTGTTTTTT.

The CDR3 protein is CASSQALGTGGYTF. In DNA form, the CDR3 reads TGTGCCAGCAGCCAGGCCCTGGGGACAGGGGGCTACACCTTC. This chain joins TRBV3-1 (or the pseudogene TRBV3-2) and TRBJ1-2; TRBD1 matches at 9 bases. The CDR3 is 14 residues long. Germline V gives CDR1 LGHDT, CDR2 YNNKEL (reference sequence). The ends lost 3 bases at V and 8 bases at J; junction bases unmatched: 7.

This chain uses TRBV28 with TRBJ2-2; perhaps TRBD1 as D (6 bases). CDR3 length: 15 amino acids. Trimming left V 5 bases short and J 6 bases short, with 16 bases between. Germline loops: CDR1 MDHEN, CDR2 SYDVKM. In DNA form, the CDR3 reads TGTGCCAGCAGTCGGATCCTAGGGGGATCCGGGGAGCTGTTTTTT. Translation gives CASSRILGGSGELFF.

This chain joins TRBV3-1 (or the pseudogene TRBV3-2) and TRBJ2-1, with D tentatively TRBD2 (5 bases). Germline loops: CDR1 LGHDT, CDR2 YNNKEL (reference sequence). The CDR3 runs to 17 residues. Trimming cost V 4 bases and J 5 bases, with 21 bases left between them. The CDR3 loop is CASSLGDPISFHNEQFF. The DNA of the CDR3 is TGTGCCAGCAGCCTGGGAGATCCCATTTCATTCCACAATGAGCAGTTCTTC.

The chain combines TRBV7-9 with TRBJ2-7; 9 nucleotides match TRBD2. The CDR3 extends over 15 amino acids. Germline-derived CDR1 and CDR2 are SEHNR and FQNEAQ (reference sequence). V dropped 4 bases and J dropped 4; count of bases not matched to a gene: 8. CDR3 nucleotides: TGTGCCAGCAGCTCGATGGCGGGGGGGCATTACGAGCAGTACTTC. Translation gives CASSSMAGGHYEQYF.

The chain couples TRBV29-1 to TRBJ2-3, with 9 nucleotides matching TRBD1. The CDR3 spans 16 residues. Looked up from germline, CDR1 is SQVTM and CDR2 is ANQGSEA. J gave up 3 bases and V 1 base, and 8 bases lay outside the gene matches. The CDR3 reads CSVEGGDREGTDTQYF. CDR3 sequence (DNA): TGCAGCGTTGAAGGGGGGGACAGGGAGGGAACAGATACGCAGTATTTT.

The J gene is TRBJ1-1, the V gene TRBV7-2; D gene unclear. The CDR3 is made up of 13 amino acids. Germline V lookup: CDR1 SGHTA, CDR2 FQGNSA. Deletions cut 2 bases from V and 10 bases from J, with 14 bases between. The DNA of the CDR3 is TGTGCCAGCAGCTTAAATCCCGGGAGACTAGCTTTCTTT. It yields the protein CASSLNPGRLAFF. Variable domain in full (rest from reference TRBV7-2 and TRBJ1-1): GAGVSQSPSNKVTEKGKDVELRCDPISGHTALYWYRQSLGQGLEFLIYFQGNSAPDKSGLPSDRFSAERTGGSVSTLTIQRTQQEDSAVYLCASSLNPGRLAFFGQGTRLTVV.

This clone was seen only a few times. The chain combines TRBV6-5 with TRBJ1-6; maybe TRBD1 (5 bases). V lost 2 bases and J 7 bases, leaving 6 bases between the germline ends. Germline V gives CDR1 MNHEY, CDR2 SVGAGI. This CDR3 has 13 amino acids. The CDR3 protein is CASSYDRNSPLHF. In DNA, the CDR3 is TGTGCCAGCAGTTACGACAGAAATTCACCCCTCCACTTT.

The sample holds one count of this clone. The rearrangement uses TRBV11-2 and TRBJ2-5; weak D call: TRBD2 (5 bases). V was shortened by 1 base and J by 8 bases, with 14 bases between the two germline ends. This CDR3 spans 14 amino acids. Germline lookup yields CDR1 SGHAT and CDR2 FQNNGV. CDR3 DNA: TGTGCCAGCAGCTTAGCGGCGGGCGGGCTTACCCAGTACTTC. This encodes CASSLAAGGLTQYF.

V is TRBV6-1 and J is TRBJ2-7; 7 positions match TRBD2. The V gene end was trimmed by 0 bases and the J gene end by 3 bases; junction bases not matched to a gene: 2. The CDR3 is made up of 14 amino acids. Per the germline V gene, CDR1 is MNHNS and CDR2 is SASEGT. The CDR3 is CASSEAAGNYEQYF. The CDR3 DNA follows: TGTGCCAGCAGTGAAGCAGCGGGGAACTACGAGCAGTACTTC.

The chain is built from TRBV5-1 and TRBJ2-1; D not resolved. Trimming removed 0 bases at V and 4 bases at J, with 8 bases between. The germline gives CDR1 SGHRS, CDR2 YFSETQ. This CDR3 has 14 amino acids. Written as DNA, the CDR3 is TGCGCCAGCAGCTTGGCCTCGCGATACAATGAGCAGTTCTTC. It specifies CASSLASRYNEQFF.

The chain has TRBV3-1 (or the pseudogene TRBV3-2) and TRBJ1-1, with D possibly being TRBD1 (5 bases). Germline V lookup: CDR1 LGHDT, CDR2 YNNKEL (reference sequence). CDR3 size: 14 residues. Trimming pared 6 bases from V and 6 bases from J, leaving 17 bases between. The CDR3 nucleotides read TGTGCCAGCAGAAACCAAGACATCAGGGCTGAAGCTTTCTTT. It translates to CASRNQDIRAEAFF.

V is TRBV5-5 and J is TRBJ1-5; 10 bases map to TRBD1. Looked up from germline, CDR1 is SGHKS and CDR2 is YYEKEE (reference sequence). There are 14 residues in the CDR3. V was clipped by 4 bases and J by 6 bases; unmatched bases: 4. CDR3: CASSMGQGIQPQHF. In nucleotides, the CDR3 is TGTGCCAGCAGCATGGGACAGGGGATTCAGCCCCAGCATTTT. The whole variable domain, filled in from reference TRBV5-5 and TRBJ1-5, reads DAGVTQSPTHLIKTRGQQVTLRCSPISGHKSVSWYQQVLGQGPQFIFQYYEKEERGRGNFPDRFSARQFPNYSSELNVNALLLGDSALYLCASSMGQGIQPQHFGDGTRLSIL.

The chain links TRBV3-1 (or the pseudogene TRBV3-2) to TRBJ1-6, with a tentative D call TRBD1 (6 bases). Germline V gene sequence: CDR1 LGHDT, CDR2 YNNKEL (reference sequence). V was pared by 4 bases and J by 7 bases, with 14 bases between. CDR3 size: 15 residues. The CDR3 sequence is CASSPSTGPNSPLHF. CDR3 bases: TGTGCCAGCAGCCCTTCGACAGGCCCGAATTCACCCCTCCACTTT.

The chain joins TRBV27 to TRBJ2-5; possible D gene TRBD1, 6 bases. The CDR3 is 13 residues long. V was shortened by 6 bases and J by 5 bases, with 13 bases between the two germline ends. The germline gives CDR1 MNHEY, CDR2 SMNVEV (reference sequence). Written as DNA, the CDR3 is TGTGCCAGCAGGGACAGCCGAGGGGAGACCCAGTACTTC. It codes for CASRDSRGETQYF.

The rearrangement links TRBV11-2 to TRBJ2-7; tentatively, D is TRBD2 (6 bases). Trimming shortened V by 1 base and J by 1 base, and 11 bases separated the two germline ends. CDR3 length equals 15 residues. The V gene's germline CDR1 is SGHAT and CDR2 FQNNGV. The CDR3 bases are TGTGCCAGCAGCTTAGGACTAGGCTGGTCCTACGAGCAGTACTTC. It yields the protein CASSLGLGWSYEQYF.